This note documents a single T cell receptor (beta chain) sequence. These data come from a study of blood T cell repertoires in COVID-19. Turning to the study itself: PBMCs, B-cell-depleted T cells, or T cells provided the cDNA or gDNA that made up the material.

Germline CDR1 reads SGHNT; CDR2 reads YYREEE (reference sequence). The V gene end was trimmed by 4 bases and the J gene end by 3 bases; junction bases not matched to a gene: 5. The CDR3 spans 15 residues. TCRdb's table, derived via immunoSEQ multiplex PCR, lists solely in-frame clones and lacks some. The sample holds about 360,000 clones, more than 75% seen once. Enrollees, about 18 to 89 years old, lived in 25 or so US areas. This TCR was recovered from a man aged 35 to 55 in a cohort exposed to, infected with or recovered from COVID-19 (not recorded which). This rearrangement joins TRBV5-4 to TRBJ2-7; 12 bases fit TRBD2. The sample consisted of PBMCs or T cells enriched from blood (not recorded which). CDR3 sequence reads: CASSPAGLAGYEQYF. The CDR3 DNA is TGTGCCAGCAGCCCAGCGGGACTAGCGGGCTACGAGCAGTACTTC.